This T cell receptor beta chain emerged from a study of shared clonotypes between healthy human individuals. For every subset, genomic DNA was evenly distributed across several immunoSEQ plates. In replicate PCRs of unsorted PBMC, around 300 ng DNA, tens of thousands of T cell genomes, was used. TCRdb keeps only in-frame clones here, not all; method: immunoSEQ multiplex PCR. Counted here are fewer than 700,000 clones, roughly 79% occurring once; the ten biggest clones make up 9.5% to 15%. Whole-study results and caveats: Sampling included only blood; tissue repertoires likely differ.

Points on this clone: What it binds is not known.

V shed 7 bases, J shed 5 bases, and the junction held 12 bases outside the gene matches. CDR1 is MDHEN and CDR2 is SYDVKM in the germline V gene. CDR3 length: 15 residues. Donors included only healthy HIV-negative adults lacking recent acute infections or vaccinations. The specimen was PBMCs. This TCR came from a woman aged 40 to 49 in good health. Some clones in this sample may be carry-over from other donors' samples. The chain is built from TRBV28 and TRBJ2-5; 8 positions agree with TRBD2. The CDR3 sequence: CASTVGRGVWETQYF. DNA of the CDR3: TGTGCCAGCACCGTAGGGCGGGGGGTATGGGAGACCCAGTACTTC.